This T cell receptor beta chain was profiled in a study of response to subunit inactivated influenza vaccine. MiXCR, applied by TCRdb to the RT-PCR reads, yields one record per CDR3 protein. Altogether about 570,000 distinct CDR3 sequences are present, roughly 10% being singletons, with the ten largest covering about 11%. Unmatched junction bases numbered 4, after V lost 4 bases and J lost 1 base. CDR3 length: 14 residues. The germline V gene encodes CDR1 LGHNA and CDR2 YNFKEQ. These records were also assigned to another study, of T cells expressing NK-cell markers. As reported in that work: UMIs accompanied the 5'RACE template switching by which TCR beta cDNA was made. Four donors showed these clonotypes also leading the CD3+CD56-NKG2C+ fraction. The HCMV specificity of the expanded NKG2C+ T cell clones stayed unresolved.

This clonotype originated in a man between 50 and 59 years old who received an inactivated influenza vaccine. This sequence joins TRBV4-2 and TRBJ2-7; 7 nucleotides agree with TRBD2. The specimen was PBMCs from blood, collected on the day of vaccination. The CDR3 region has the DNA TGTGCCAGCAGCCCCGGGACTACGTCCTACGAGCAGTACTTC. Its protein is CASSPGTTSYEQYF.